The TCR beta chain under discussion was sequenced for a study of neurological immune-mediated disorders. V lost 0 bases and J lost 11, with 19 bases in between. The CDR3 has 15 amino acids. Germline CDR1 is MNHEY and CDR2 is SVGAGI. TCRdb reprocessed the 5' RACE reads with MiXCR, giving one entry per CDR3 protein. The sample yields under 80,000 distinct CDR3 sequences, around 5.5% seen once. This clonotype was detected a few times. The TCR originated in a young woman with multiple sclerosis. V usage is TRBV6-5 and J usage is TRBJ1-2; no reliable D call. Sequencing input: PBMCs. This CDR3 reads CASSYSSDGRIGYTF. DNA for the CDR3: TGTGCCAGCAGTTACTCTTCCGACGGTCGTATTGGATACACCTTC.